Below are 26 T cell receptor beta chains sequenced from a single sample in a study of OX40 agonist ivuxolimab in advanced cancers. The data were produced by immunoSEQ multiplex PCR, yet TCRdb's version contains in-frame clones alone and is incomplete. In the table there are about 62,000 clones, 81% of which are singletons. Sample: CD4+ or CD8+ T cells sorted from blood, taken in a trial of the OX40 agonist ivuxolimab. Receptors were obtained from an adult with an advanced solid tumor such as melanoma, head and neck, liver or kidney cancer.

This clone was observed at least ten times. The rearrangement uses TRBV5-1 and TRBJ1-2; TRBD1 agrees at 7 bases. The CDR3 sequence is 15 residues long. Germline lookup yields CDR1 SGHRS and CDR2 YFSETQ. The junction had 9 bases not matched to a gene; V was cut back by 0 bases and J by 7 bases. CDR3 residues: CASSLEVTGWRGYTF. CDR3 bases: TGCGCCAGCAGCTTGGAGGTGACAGGGTGGCGTGGCTACACCTTC.

This chain connects TRBV19 to TRBJ2-7; tentative D call: TRBD2 (5 bases). The CDR3 consists of 16 residues. Germline V gene data show CDR1 as LNHDA and CDR2 as SQIVND (reference sequence). V lost 3 bases and J 1 base, leaving 16 bases between the germline ends. Here the CDR3 reads CASSISSGIVSYEQYF. CDR3 nucleotides: TGTGCCAGTAGTATTTCGTCGGGGATTGTTTCCTACGAGCAGTACTTC.

Only a few counts were recorded for this clone. The chain uses TRBV6-1 and TRBJ2-6, with D perhaps TRBD2 (6 bases). Deletions cut 1 base from V and 16 bases from J, with 11 bases between. This CDR3 has 12 residues. CDR1 is MNHNS, CDR2 SASEGT, per germline. Written as DNA, the CDR3 is TGTGCCAGCAGTGAAGGGAGGGGTACTCTGACTTTC. It codes for CASSEGRGTLTF.

V and J are TRBV7-6 and TRBJ1-3; 9 nucleotides align to TRBD1. The CDR3 length is 16 residues. V dropped 1 base and J dropped 6; count of bases not matched to a gene: 7. Germline values: CDR1 SGHVS, CDR2 FNYEAQ. The CDR3 protein is CASSLEDRGLLNTIYF. The CDR3 nucleotides are TGTGCCAGCAGCTTAGAGGACAGGGGTTTGCTAAACACCATATATTTT. Based on the CDR3 plus reference TRBV7-6 and TRBJ1-3, the full variable domain is GAGVSQSPRYKVTKRGQDVALRCDPISGHVSLYWYRQALGQGPEFLTYFNYEAQQDKSGLPNDRFSAERPEGSISTLTIQRTEQRDSAMYRCASSLEDRGLLNTIYFGEGSWLTVV.

V and J are TRBV9 and TRBJ1-1; weak D call: TRBD1 (5 bases). The CDR3 has 16 residues. Germline-derived CDR1 and CDR2 are SGDLS and YYNGEE. V was pared by 4 bases and J by 0 bases, with 16 bases between. In DNA, the CDR3 is TGTGCCAGCAGCCCCAGCCGGGGACTGCTGAACACTGAAGCTTTCTTT. Protein sequence: CASSPSRGLLNTEAFF.

This clone came up many times. The chain is built from TRBV2 and TRBJ1-2, with 7 bases aligning to TRBD1. CDR1 is SNHLY and CDR2 is FYNNEI in the germline V gene. There are 15 residues in the CDR3. The V gene end was trimmed by 1 base and the J gene end by 4 bases; junction bases not matched to a gene: 6. In DNA form, the CDR3 reads TGTGCCAGCAGTGAAGGGACAGGCTATATCTATGGCTACACCTTC. The encoded protein is CASSEGTGYIYGYTF.

The chain uses TRBV5-4 and TRBJ1-1, with D possibly being TRBD1 (6 bases). V was pared by 4 bases and J by 1 base, with 17 bases between. The CDR3 loop spans 16 amino acids. From germline, CDR1 is SGHNT and CDR2 YYREEE (reference sequence). The CDR3 DNA follows: TGTGCCAGCAGCCTCTCCGGGACATTGGCGAACACTGAAGCTTTCTTT. It yields the protein CASSLSGTLANTEAFF.

The chain couples TRBV6-1 to TRBJ2-1, with TRBD2 identical over 7 bases. The CDR3 has 13 residues. CDR1 MNHNS and CDR2 SASEGT come from the germline V gene. V lost 8 bases to trimming and J lost 0 bases; unmatched junction nucleotides: 1. CDR3 nucleotides: TGTGCCAGCCTAGCGGACTCCTACAATGAGCAGTTCTTC. It yields the protein CASLADSYNEQFF.

The gene calls are TRBV7-3 and TRBJ2-3, with 14 bases that match TRBD2. The CDR3 totals 17 residues. V was pared by 4 bases and J by 6 bases, with 9 bases of the junction left unmatched. CDR1 and CDR2 from the germline V gene are SGHTA and FQGTGA. The CDR3 bases are TGTGCCAGCAGCTCCGGCCGACTAGCGGGGGGGCGCGATACGCAGTATTTT. This translates into CASSSGRLAGGRDTQYF.

The gene calls are TRBV19 and TRBJ2-5; possibly TRBD1 for D (6 bases). The CDR3 runs to 16 residues. V was cut by 3 bases and J by 0 bases, with 14 bases left in between. Per the germline V gene, CDR1 is LNHDA and CDR2 is SQIVND (reference sequence). The CDR3 bases are TGTGCCAGTAGTATCGTCTTCCAGGGGTACCAAGAGACCCAGTACTTC. Its protein is CASSIVFQGYQETQYF. Combining the CDR3 with reference TRBV19 and TRBJ2-5 gives the whole variable domain DGGITQSPKYLFRKEGQNVTLSCEQNLNHDAMYWYRQDPGQGLRLIYYSQIVNDFQKGDIAEGYSVSREKKESFPLTVTSAQKNPTAFYLCASSIVFQGYQETQYFGPGTRLLVL.

The count of this clone is one. The rearrangement uses TRBV4-1 and TRBJ1-2, with D unresolved. The CDR3 consists of 14 residues. Germline V lookup: CDR1 MGHRA, CDR2 YSYEKL. Trimming pared 1 base from V and 6 bases from J, leaving 12 bases between. CDR3 protein: CASSQVTGMDGYTF. The CDR3 DNA reads TGCGCCAGCAGCCAAGTAACGGGAATGGATGGCTACACCTTC.

This clone was seen a handful of times. The CDR3 coding sequence is TGTGCCAGCAGCTTGAGTCAGGCTGGGGCCAACGTCCTGACTTTC. It specifies CASSLSQAGANVLTF. V is TRBV5-5 and J is TRBJ2-6; no definite D call. The germline V gene encodes CDR1 SGHKS and CDR2 YYEKEE (reference sequence). The CDR3 totals 15 residues. Trimming took 1 base from V and 2 from J, leaving 7 bases between them.

The chain carries TRBV6-6 and TRBJ2-7, with no clear D. Looked up from germline, CDR1 is MNHNY and CDR2 is SVGAGI (reference sequence). V gave up 7 bases and J gave up 1 base, with 17 bases separating them. The CDR3 spans 15 residues. The CDR3 sequence: CASTDVGRPSYEQYF. The DNA of the CDR3 is TGTGCCAGCACCGATGTCGGCCGACCTTCCTACGAGCAGTACTTC.

This clone was seen only a few times. The CDR3 protein is CASSYGPSNYGYTF. The CDR3 region has the DNA TGTGCCAGCAGTTATGGCCCCAGTAACTATGGCTACACCTTC. V gene TRBV6-5 combines with J gene TRBJ1-2; D remains ambiguous. This CDR3 contains 14 residues. Trimming shortened V by 3 bases and J by 1 base, and 9 bases separated the two germline ends. Germline values: CDR1 MNHEY, CDR2 SVGAGI.

The chain couples TRBV7-6 to TRBJ2-3; 11 nucleotides line up with TRBD2. V was pared by 5 bases and J by 2 bases, with 3 bases of the junction left unmatched. This CDR3 has 15 amino acids. Germline V CDR1 and CDR2: SGHVS, FNYEAQ. The CDR3: CASSPLAGATDTQYF. The CDR3 DNA follows: TGTGCCAGCAGCCCACTAGCGGGGGCCACAGATACGCAGTATTTT. The full variable domain, rest sourced from reference TRBV7-6 and TRBJ2-3, is GAGVSQSPRYKVTKRGQDVALRCDPISGHVSLYWYRQALGQGPEFLTYFNYEAQQDKSGLPNDRFSAERPEGSISTLTIQRTEQRDSAMYRCASSPLAGATDTQYFGPGTRLTVL.

The V and J genes are TRBV7-2 and TRBJ2-3, with D unclear. Germline CDR1 and CDR2: SGHTA and FQGNSA. Between the trimmed V and J ends, which lost 1 base and 1 base, there was a span of 6 bases. This CDR3 spans 14 amino acids. CDR3 bases: TGTGCCAGCAGCTTAGGGGCCGGCACAGATACGCAGTATTTT. Translating gives CASSLGAGTDTQYF.

The V call is TRBV5-4, the J call TRBJ1-1; D is undetermined. V was trimmed by 4 bases and J by 5 bases, leaving 9 bases between them. The CDR3 totals 12 residues. Germline V gives CDR1 SGHNT, CDR2 YYREEE (reference sequence). The CDR3 region is CASSKGGTEAFF. As DNA, the CDR3 is TGTGCCAGCAGCAAGGGAGGGACTGAAGCTTTCTTT.

The V gene is TRBV6-5, the J gene TRBJ2-5, with D perhaps TRBD1 or TRBD2 (6 bases each). CDR1 is MNHEY, CDR2 SVGAGI, per germline. This CDR3 is 16 amino acids long. With 4 bases removed from V and 4 bases from J, the gap between germline ends came to 19 bases. In nucleotides, the CDR3 is TGTGCCAGCAGTTCCCAGGGGCGCGGAGGGGGAGAGACCCAGTACTTC. Protein product: CASSSQGRGGGETQYF.

The V gene is TRBV2, the J gene TRBJ1-1; D gene ambiguous. The CDR3 totals 11 residues. Germline loops: CDR1 SNHLY, CDR2 FYNNEI. Trimming left V 4 bases short and J 6 bases short, with 6 bases between. The CDR3 DNA reads as TGTGCCAGCAGTGGGCGCGCTGAAGCTTTCTTT. Residues: CASSGRAEAFF. The complete variable domain, with remaining parts taken from reference TRBV2 and TRBJ1-1, reads EPEVTQTPSHQVTQMGQEVILRCVPISNHLYFYWYRQILGQKVEFLVSFYNNEISEKSEIFDDQFSVERPDGSNFTLKIRSTKLEDSAMYFCASSGRAEAFFGQGTRLTVV.

CDR3 nucleotide sequence: TGTGCCAGCAGCGCGTCCTGGACAAGCTATGGCTACACCTTC. Residues: CASSASWTSYGYTF. The J gene is TRBJ1-2, the V gene TRBV9, with D possibly matching TRBD1 (5 bases). The CDR3 length is 14 residues. Trimming stripped 3 bases from V and 4 bases from J, with 13 bases between. Germline V gene lookup returns CDR1 SGDLS and CDR2 YYNGEE.

CDR3 DNA sequence: TGTGCCAGCAGCCCTAGAGGGGGACTGGTCGAGCCCCAGCATTTT. Protein: CASSPRGGLVEPQHF. This sequence joins TRBV9 and TRBJ1-5; D is possibly TRBD1 (6 bases). Trimming took 4 bases from V and 8 from J, leaving 19 bases between them. This CDR3 comprises 15 residues. CDR1 SGDLS and CDR2 YYNGEE come from the germline V gene.

The chain is built from TRBV5-4 and TRBJ1-2, with 8 bases aligning to TRBD1. This CDR3 contains 16 residues. V trimming: 2 bases; J trimming: 2 bases; junction bases outside the gene matches: 8. Germline loops: CDR1 SGHNT, CDR2 YYREEE (reference sequence). The chain's CDR3 is CASSFGSPGGNYGYTF. The CDR3 coding sequence is TGTGCCAGCAGCTTTGGTTCTCCAGGGGGCAACTATGGCTACACCTTC.

This sequence joins TRBV7-6 and TRBJ2-5; the D gene is possibly TRBD2 (5 bases). V was pared by 4 bases and J by 4 bases, with 16 bases between. The CDR3 is 15 amino acids. CDR1 is SGHVS, CDR2 FNYEAQ, per germline. CDR3 coding DNA: TGTGCCAGCAGCTCCGCGACGGGGATAGGAGAGACCCAGTACTTC. Translation: CASSSATGIGETQYF.

This sequence joins TRBV5-4 and TRBJ1-1; D gene ambiguous. The CDR3 extends over 11 amino acids. V was trimmed by 2 bases and J by 3 bases, leaving 2 bases between them. CDR1 SGHNT and CDR2 YYREEE come from the germline V gene (reference sequence). The CDR3 DNA follows: TGTGCCAGCAGCTTAGACACTGAAGCTTTCTTT. Amino acids: CASSLDTEAFF.

The chain joins TRBV5-1 to TRBJ1-2; 9 nucleotides align to TRBD1. CDR3 length: 14 residues. V dropped 4 bases and J dropped 6; count of bases not matched to a gene: 7. Germline CDR1 is SGHRS and CDR2 is YFSETQ. The CDR3, as DNA: TGCGCCAGCAGCCGGGACAGGGTGGGGAATGGCTACACCTTC. This encodes CASSRDRVGNGYTF.

The chain has TRBV13 and TRBJ1-2; maybe TRBD1 (6 bases). Trimming shortened V by 2 bases and J by 8 bases, and 18 bases separated the two germline ends. The CDR3 has 15 residues. CDR1 is PRHDT and CDR2 is FYEKMQ in the germline V gene (reference sequence). CDR3 sequence: CASSLTSGASSGYTF. For the CDR3, the DNA is TGTGCCAGCAGCTTAACCTCAGGGGCGTCGAGCGGCTACACCTTC.